The 16 T cell receptor beta chains given below trace back to one sample, sequenced in a study of low-dose radiotherapy and immunotherapy resistance in tumors (dated 2022 in TCRdb). Reading the label with the study, this specimen's time point is: after trial treatment. The label giving this sample's treatment or condition can be read as: LDRT plus nivolumab, ipilimumab, low-dose cyclophosphamide and aspirin (RACIN trial). These reads were obtained on an Illumina HiSeq 2500. First-strand cDNA was synthesized using Superscript III and a set of TRAV- and TRBV-specific primers, so that both TCRalpha and TCRbeta chains were covered. TCRs were amplified for about 22 PCR cycles with Phusion, using a constant-region primer paired with the adapter attached to the V primers. The public reads were reprocessed in TCRdb via fastp at Q25 and MiXCR, keeping in-frame beta chains. For every CDR3 protein sequence, its rows merge into one entry that carries the most common genes and DNA. This sample has about 97,000 distinct CDR3 sequences in its table, and around 20% of those were observed once. Approximately 4% of the sample goes to the ten largest clones.

The sample here was PBMCs, taken after low-dose radiotherapy plus immunotherapy. The receptor source for this set is a male donor with prostate cancer.

This clonotype has at least ten counts. This chain uses TRBV7-8 with TRBJ2-1; D is ambiguous. The CDR3 consists of 12 residues. Trimming cost V 8 bases and J 9 bases, with 14 bases left between them. Germline values: CDR1 SGHVS, CDR2 FQNEAQ. The CDR3 loop reads CASGHLGGEQFF. The DNA for the CDR3 is TGTGCCAGCGGCCACCTAGGCGGTGAGCAGTTCTTC.

This clonotype turned up a few times. This rearrangement joins TRBV6-2 or TRBV6-3 to TRBJ2-3; either TRBD1 or TRBD2 may fit D (7 bases each). Trimming took 6 bases from V and 4 from J, leaving 17 bases between them. This CDR3 is 15 amino acids long. Per the germline V gene, CDR1 is MNHEY and CDR2 is SVGEGT. CDR3 amino acids: CASRIARGGPDTQYF. The CDR3 DNA sequence: TGTGCCAGCAGGATCGCCAGGGGGGGGCCAGATACGCAGTATTTT.

As regards this clonotype: This likely traces to a read error, being one base from a far larger clone. The gene calls are TRBV6-6 and TRBJ2-3; 12 bases are shared with TRBD1. Germline V CDR1 and CDR2: MNHNY, SVGAGI (reference sequence). J lost 8 bases, V lost 5 bases, and 8 bases had no gene match. CDR3 length equals 15 residues. DNA of the CDR3: TGTGCCAGCAGTCCCGGGACAGGGGGCTTAGCTACGCAGTATTTT. It translates to CASSPGTGGLATQYF.

This clonotype has only a few counts. This chain uses TRBV7-8 with TRBJ2-7; D is possibly TRBD2 (5 bases). This CDR3 is 15 amino acids long. The germline V gene has CDR1 SGHVS and CDR2 FQNEAQ. Trimming left V 5 bases short and J 0 bases short, with 14 bases between. DNA of the CDR3: TGTGCCAGCAGCATTCGGGGAGCTAGCTCCTACGAGCAGTACTTC. It codes for CASSIRGASSYEQYF.

This clonotype was seen at least ten times. The CDR3 DNA reads as TGTGCCAGCAGCCCAAGGGGGACCGGGGAGCTGTTTTTT. Encoded protein: CASSPRGTGELFF. This chain connects TRBV11-2 to TRBJ2-2; D perhaps matches TRBD1 (6 bases). This CDR3 is 13 amino acids long. V lost 5 bases and J 5 bases, leaving 9 bases between the germline ends. The germline gives CDR1 SGHAT, CDR2 FQNNGV.

This clonotype has at least ten counts. V is TRBV6-2 or TRBV6-3 and J is TRBJ1-6; D perhaps matches TRBD1 (6 bases). This CDR3 contains 14 residues. V was clipped by 3 bases and J by 7 bases, with 10 bases between them. Germline-derived CDR1 and CDR2 are MNHEY and SVGEGT. For the CDR3, the DNA is TGTGCCAGCAGTTATAACAGGGAGAATTCACCCCTCCACTTT. Protein: CASSYNRENSPLHF.

This clonotype was recorded at least ten times. CDR3 sequence reads: CASSLARTDTQYF. CDR3 coding DNA: TGTGCCAGCAGCTTAGCGCGCACAGATACGCAGTATTTT. The rearrangement uses TRBV7-6 and TRBJ2-3, with unresolved D. The V end lost 0 bases, the J end lost 1 base, and 2 bases lay between the germline ends. The germline V gene has CDR1 SGHVS and CDR2 FNYEAQ. The CDR3 extends over 13 amino acids.

The V call is TRBV10-3, the J call TRBJ1-1; D remains ambiguous. In germline, CDR1 is ENHRY, CDR2 SYGVKD. The CDR3 contains 14 residues. V was trimmed by 10 bases and J by 1 base, leaving 16 bases between them. The DNA of the CDR3 is TGTGCCACCAGAAACGGGGATTCGAACACTGAAGCTTTCTTT. The encoded protein is CATRNGDSNTEAFF.

This clonotype came up many times. The J gene is TRBJ1-2, the V gene TRBV11-3, with 7 bases that match TRBD1. Germline CDR1 and CDR2: SGHNT and YENEEA. Trimming cost V 5 bases and J 7 bases; bases outside gene matches: 13. The CDR3 loop spans 15 amino acids. The CDR3 DNA follows: TGTGCCAGCAGCCCCGAGGGACAGCAAGCAGGTGGCTACACCTTC. Its translation is CASSPEGQQAGGYTF.

In its sample, this clonotype was seen many times. The V gene is TRBV7-6, the J gene TRBJ2-1, with TRBD2 as a possible D gene (6 bases). The V gene lost 5 bases and the J gene lost 1 base, with 15 bases spanning the gap. Germline loops: CDR1 SGHVS, CDR2 FNYEAQ. This CDR3 spans 16 amino acids. CDR3 DNA: TGTGCCAGCAGCCCCACGGGACTGGCTTCCTACAATGAGCAGTTCTTC. Its translation: CASSPTGLASYNEQFF. Full variable domain (remainder filled in from reference TRBV7-6 and TRBJ2-1): GAGVSQSPRYKVTKRGQDVALRCDPISGHVSLYWYRQALGQGPEFLTYFNYEAQQDKSGLPNDRFSAERPEGSISTLTIQRTEQRDSAMYRCASSPTGLASYNEQFFGPGTRLTVL.

The table lists this clonotype with many counts. CDR3 sequence (DNA): TGTGCCAGCAGTGGGCGTAGGGGACCGCATTATGGCTACACCTTC. It is translated as CASSGRRGPHYGYTF. The chain is built from TRBV25-1 and TRBJ1-2, with a possible D match to TRBD1 (5 bases). Germline V CDR1 and CDR2: MGHDK, SYGVNS. The CDR3 has 15 residues. Trimming removed 4 bases from V and 5 bases from J, with 17 bases in between.

This rearrangement joins TRBV7-2 to TRBJ2-5; TRBD1 matches at 10 bases. V trimming: 5 bases; J trimming: 4 bases; junction bases outside the gene matches: 10. Germline values: CDR1 SGHTA, CDR2 FQGNSA. The CDR3 runs 16 residues. In nucleotides, the CDR3 is TGTGCCAGCAGCCTTACGACAGGGGGCGGCTTAGAGACCCAGTACTTC. It encodes CASSLTTGGGLETQYF.

This clonotype occurred once. It differs at one base from a far larger clone, so likely a read error. This rearrangement joins TRBV6-1 to TRBJ2-4, with D perhaps TRBD2 (6 bases). V was shortened by 3 bases and J by 13 bases, with 19 bases between the two germline ends. The CDR3 is made up of 14 amino acids. The germline CDR1 and CDR2 sequences are MNHNS and SASEGT. CDR3 nucleotide sequence: TGTGCCAGCAGTGAGCTGGGGGGATACAATGAGCAGTACTTC. It encodes CASSELGGYNEQYF.

This clonotype was recorded once. A far larger clone differs by one base, so this is likely a read error. This chain links TRBV5-3 with TRBJ1-2; tentatively, D is TRBD1 (6 bases). TRBV5-3 is an ORF, and what it does is uncertain. This CDR3 is 17 amino acids long. CDR3 protein: CASSLDPGTPRDYGYTF. The CDR3 DNA follows: TGTGCCAGCAGCTTGGATCCCGGGACACCTAGAGACTATGGCTACACCTTC.

This clonotype was observed many times. The chain employs TRBV30 and TRBJ1-2; unclear D gene. Trimming took off 1 base at V and 6 bases at J, with 15 bases between the two ends. CDR3 size: 14 residues. In germline, CDR1 is GTSNPN, CDR2 SVGIG (reference sequence). The CDR3 DNA sequence: TGTGCCTGGAGTGCGACATCCACTAATGATGGCTACACCTTC. This sequence encodes CAWSATSTNDGYTF.

This clonotype was recorded at least ten times. The V and J genes are TRBV27 and TRBJ2-7; 7 nucleotides match TRBD1. The CDR3 has 13 residues. The germline V gene has CDR1 MNHEY and CDR2 SMNVEV (reference sequence). V was clipped by 10 bases and J by 1 base; unmatched bases: 7. CDR3 sequence (DNA): TGTGCCACCTCGACAGGGTATTCCTACGAGCAGTACTTC. Its protein is CATSTGYSYEQYF.